This T cell receptor beta chain was identified in a study of shared clonotypes between healthy human individuals. Study as a whole: Each donor contributed plates that comprised three CD4 naive, three CD4 memory, two CD8 naive and one CD8 memory.

Repertoires were generated with immunoSEQ multiplex PCR, while TCRdb's copy carries only in-frame clones and drops some. The sample has roughly 2.5 million clones; 90% to 95% are singletons. The CDR3 is 16 amino acids. V was clipped by 4 bases and J by 4 bases; unmatched bases: 8. The germline V gene has CDR1 LGHNA and CDR2 YSLEER. What was sequenced was naive CD4+ T cells sorted from blood. Subset of the sample: CD45RA+ positively selected. The chain carries TRBV4-3 and TRBJ2-2, with TRBD2 matching 8 bases. The sequence was obtained from a man aged 18 to 29 in good health. The CDR3 is CASSLIAGMSTGELFF. The DNA for the CDR3 is TGCGCCAGCAGCCTGATAGCGGGAATGAGCACCGGGGAGCTGTTTTTT.